Shown below are 14 T cell receptor beta chains from a single sample sequenced in a study of blood T cell repertoires in COVID-19 (dated by TCRdb to between 2020 and 2021). Library generation was performed with the immunoSEQ multiplex PCR assay. Sourced from immuneACCESS, this table was stored by TCRdb with only in-frame sequences that have V and J called. A share of the clones is absent; for the studies checked, an unresolved V gene accounts for under half, and the remainder has no known explanation. This sample lists more than 300,000 clones; approximately 87% were detected once. Around 2% of the sample belongs to the ten largest clones. The material sequenced was PBMCs or T cells enriched from blood (not recorded which). The receptors were gathered from a man aged 40-50 years in a cohort exposed to, infected with or recovered from COVID-19 (not recorded which).

The chain employs TRBV18 and TRBJ1-6; D perhaps matches TRBD1 (5 bases). The CDR3 has 14 amino acids. Trimming cost V 5 bases and J 10 bases, with 15 bases left between them. CDR1 and CDR2 (germline): KGHSH, LQKENI. The CDR3 loop reads CASSYQGVRSPLHF. The CDR3 nucleotides read TGTGCCAGCTCATACCAGGGTGTCCGCTCACCCCTCCACTTT. The full variable domain, completed using reference TRBV18 and TRBJ1-6, is NAGVMQNPRHLVRRRGQEARLRCSPMKGHSHVYWYRQLPEEGLKFMVYLQKENIIDESGMPKERFSAEFPKEGPSILRIQQVVRGDSAAYFCASSYQGVRSPLHFGNGTRLTVT.

The genes are TRBV7-9 and TRBJ1-1; D gene uncertain. The CDR3 length is 15 residues. Germline V gene data show CDR1 as SEHNR and CDR2 as FQNEAQ (reference sequence). V dropped 5 bases and J dropped 0 bases, with 13 bases sitting between them. CDR3 in DNA: TGTGCCAGCAGCCCAACACAGACGCTGAACACTGAAGCTTTCTTT. This encodes CASSPTQTLNTEAFF.

This clone was seen a single time. The chain joins TRBV2 to TRBJ1-2; 8 nucleotides match TRBD1. V was pared by 0 bases and J by 4 bases, with 7 bases of the junction left unmatched. Per germline, CDR1 SNHLY and CDR2 FYNNEI. The CDR3 loop spans 16 amino acids. CDR3 nucleotides: TGTGCCAGCAGTGAAGCGCTTAGGACAGGGACCTATGGCTACACCTTC. Its translation is CASSEALRTGTYGYTF.

Here the CDR3 DNA reads TGTGCCAGCAGCGTAGAAGGGGGAGGGCAGCCCCAGCATTTT. Encoded protein: CASSVEGGGQPQHF. The rearrangement joins TRBV9 to TRBJ1-5, with D perhaps TRBD1 (6 bases). CDR1 is SGDLS and CDR2 is YYNGEE in the germline V gene. Trimming pared 0 bases from V and 7 bases from J, leaving 11 bases between. The CDR3 sequence is 14 residues long.

The rearrangement joins TRBV19 to TRBJ1-4, with 7 bases that match TRBD1. The CDR3 consists of 15 residues. V shed 6 bases, J shed 1 base, and the junction held 5 bases outside the gene matches. The germline V gene has CDR1 LNHDA and CDR2 SQIVND (reference sequence). The CDR3 coding sequence is TGTGCCAGTAGGTACAGACAGGGAACTAATGAAAAACTGTTTTTT. Translated: CASRYRQGTNEKLFF.

The chain couples TRBV6-5 to TRBJ2-2; TRBD2 matches 12 bases. With 0 bases clipped from V and 6 bases from J, the junction kept 2 bases outside the gene matches. Germline lookup yields CDR1 MNHEY and CDR2 SVGAGI. The CDR3 consists of 16 residues. The CDR3 spells CASSYSLAGGPGELFF. The CDR3, as DNA: TGTGCCAGCAGTTACTCTCTAGCGGGAGGGCCCGGGGAGCTGTTTTTT.

V is TRBV18 and J is TRBJ2-2; no clear D. Germline V gene lookup returns CDR1 KGHSH and CDR2 LQKENI. CDR3 length: 12 residues. Trimming took 2 bases from V and 10 from J, leaving 8 bases between them. CDR3 in amino acids: CASSPRGEELFF. For the CDR3, the DNA is TGTGCCAGCTCACCAAGAGGCGAGGAGCTGTTTTTT.

The chain carries TRBV2 and TRBJ1-5; TRBD1 agrees at 10 bases. V lost 4 bases and J lost 4; bases outside the gene matches: 4. Germline assignment: CDR1 SNHLY and CDR2 FYNNEI. This CDR3 has 15 residues. As DNA, the CDR3 is TGTGCCAGCAGTGGACAGGGGGCATGGAATCAGCCCCAGCATTTT. Encoded protein: CASSGQGAWNQPQHF.

DNA for the CDR3: TGTGCCAGCAGCCAGGACAGGATAAATCAGCCCCAGCATTTT. Protein product: CASSQDRINQPQHF. V is TRBV3-1 (or the pseudogene TRBV3-2) and J is TRBJ1-5; TRBD1 matches at 7 bases. Germline V CDR1 and CDR2: LGHDT, YNNKEL (reference sequence). CDR3 length: 14 amino acids. The V segment lost 3 bases and the J segment 4 bases; nucleotides outside the gene matches: 3.

The chain joins TRBV7-9 to TRBJ1-1; tentative D call: TRBD1 (5 bases). CDR3 length equals 14 residues. The germline gives CDR1 SEHNR, CDR2 FQNEAQ (reference sequence). The V and J ends lost 5 bases and 0 bases respectively, with 10 bases between them. Here the CDR3 DNA reads TGTGCCAGCAGCCCCGGACACCTGAACACTGAAGCTTTCTTT. This gives the protein CASSPGHLNTEAFF. Together with reference TRBV7-9 and TRBJ1-1, the CDR3 gives the full variable domain: DTGVSQNPRHKITKRGQNVTFRCDPISEHNRLYWYRQTLGQGPEFLTYFQNEAQLEKSRLLSDRFSAERPKGSFSTLEIQRTEQGDSAMYLCASSPGHLNTEAFFGQGTRLTVV.

This clone was observed once. The rearrangement joins TRBV3-1 (or the pseudogene TRBV3-2) to TRBJ2-3, with a possible D match to TRBD2 (6 bases). With 5 bases removed from V and 4 bases from J, the gap between germline ends came to 19 bases. Germline V gene data show CDR1 as LGHDT and CDR2 as YNNKEL (reference sequence). This CDR3 region has 16 residues. The CDR3 DNA is TGTGCCAGCAGCGAAACGCCCGGGGTAGCGGCAGATACGCAGTATTTT. It encodes CASSETPGVAADTQYF.

The V gene is TRBV28, the J gene TRBJ1-6; the D is unclear. This CDR3 is built from 12 residues. Trimming left V 7 bases short and J 14 bases short, with 15 bases between. CDR1 and CDR2 (germline): MDHEN, SYDVKM. CDR3 residues: CASNIFDRSLHF. The CDR3 region has the DNA TGTGCCAGCAACATTTTCGATCGATCCCTCCACTTT.

Notes on this clone: This CDR3 is also generated by other DNA sequences in the sample. This chain links TRBV18 with TRBJ1-1, with D possibly TRBD1 on 5 matching bases. Germline CDR1 is KGHSH and CDR2 is LQKENI. The germline V and J ends were trimmed by 2 bases and 3 bases, with 10 bases remaining between them. The CDR3 is made up of 14 amino acids. In DNA form, the CDR3 reads TGTGCCAGCTCACCAGGGGGGAGGGACACTGAAGCTTTCTTT. Encoded protein: CASSPGGRDTEAFF.

This chain joins TRBV10-3 and TRBJ1-2; D not resolved. The CDR3 has 13 residues. Trimming removed 2 bases at V and 5 bases at J, with 9 bases between. Per the germline V gene, CDR1 is ENHRY and CDR2 is SYGVKD. CDR3 in amino acids: CAISETNSYGYTF. CDR3 DNA sequence: TGTGCCATCAGTGAGACGAACAGTTATGGCTACACCTTC.